The clone carrying this TCR beta chain came up once. One end of the junction fails to match germline, which may point to a read error. The germline V gene encodes CDR1 SSHAT and CDR2 FNYEAQ (reference sequence). CDR3 length: 13 residues. Generated by immunoSEQ multiplex PCR, the TCRdb table keeps only in-frame clones and is missing some. The data show about 80,000 clones, roughly 96% seen once. This sample was taken from a study of technical replicates of blood from a few donors. This chain uses TRBV7-7 with TRBJ2-5; possible D gene TRBD1, 6 bases. The sequencing input was T cells isolated from PBMCs. The clonotype was recovered from a human donor in good health. In DNA, the CDR3 is TGTGCTAGCAGCTTAGAGGGGGTGGGGACCCAGTACTTC. Translating it yields CASSLEGVGTQYF.